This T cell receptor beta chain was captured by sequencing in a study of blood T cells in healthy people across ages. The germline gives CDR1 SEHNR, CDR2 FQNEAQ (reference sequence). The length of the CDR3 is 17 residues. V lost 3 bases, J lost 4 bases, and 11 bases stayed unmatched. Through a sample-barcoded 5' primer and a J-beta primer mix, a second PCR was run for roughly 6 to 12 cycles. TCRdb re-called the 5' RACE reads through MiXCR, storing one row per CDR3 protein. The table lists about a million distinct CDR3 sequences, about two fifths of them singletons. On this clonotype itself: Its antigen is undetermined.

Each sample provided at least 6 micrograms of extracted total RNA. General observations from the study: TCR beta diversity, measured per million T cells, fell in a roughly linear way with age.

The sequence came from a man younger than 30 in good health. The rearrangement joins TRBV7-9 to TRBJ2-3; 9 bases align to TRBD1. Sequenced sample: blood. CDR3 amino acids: CASSLKAGQGRADTQYF. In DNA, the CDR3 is TGTGCCAGCAGCTTGAAAGCGGGACAGGGTAGGGCAGATACGCAGTATTTT. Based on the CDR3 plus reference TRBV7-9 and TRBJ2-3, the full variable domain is DTGVSQNPRHKITKRGQNVTFRCDPISEHNRLYWYRQTLGQGPEFLTYFQNEAQLEKSRLLSDRFSAERPKGSFSTLEIQRTEQGDSAMYLCASSLKAGQGRADTQYFGPGTRLTVL.